A selection of T cell receptor beta chains follows, all from one sample in a study of blood T cells in healthy people across ages. TCRdb re-called the 5' RACE reads through MiXCR, storing one row per CDR3 protein. Of fewer than 900,000 distinct CDR3 sequences in the sample, roughly 41% were seen once. Material: blood. The receptor set was obtained from a woman aged 55-70 years in good health. Both conserved end residues are part of each CDR3. Fields, in order: D gene, clone size, V gene, J gene, CDR3 DNA, CDR3 protein. The D gene is left open where the match is weak. The listing skips clone size in some rows; elsewhere it reads once, few, many or a size class.

>TRBD2|few|TRBV7-2|TRBJ2-1
TGTGCCAGCAGCCCTGGACTAGCGGGTCGTGAGCAGTTCTTC
CASSPGLAGREQFF
>TRBD1|few|TRBV20-1|TRBJ1-5
TGCAGTGCCTCCTACAGGGGTCGGAATCAGCCCCAGCATTTT
CSASYRGRNQPQHF
>-|-|TRBV6-1|TRBJ1-6
TGTGCCAGCCTTGACAAAGTGCGGAGCCCCCTCCACTTT
CASLDKVRSPLHF
>-|few|TRBV5-1|TRBJ2-3
TGCGCCAGCAGCTTGGGAGGGATAGCTAGCACAGATACGCAGTATTTT
CASSLGGIASTDTQYF
>TRBD2|once|TRBV20-1|TRBJ2-5
TGCAGTGCATGGACTAGCGGGGGGCTAAGGAATGAGCAGTACTTC
CSAWTSGGLRNEQYF
>TRBD1|-|TRBV20-1|TRBJ2-3
TGCAGTGCCACTACAGGGGAGAGCGCTCTTCGGGGAGATACGCAGTATTTT
CSATTGESALRGDTQYF
>-|-|TRBV20-1|TRBJ2-4
TGCAGTGCTAGGCGGGAAAACATTCAGTACTTC
CSARRENIQYF
>TRBD1|-|TRBV13|TRBJ2-1
TGTGCCAGCAGCTTTGGGGCAGGGGGCGCTTCCTACAATGAGCAGTTCTTC
CASSFGAGGASYNEQFF
>TRBD1|-|TRBV7-2|TRBJ1-5
TGTGCCAGCAGGCTCGGGACAGGGAAAGGGTTTGATCAGCCCCAGCATTTT
CASRLGTGKGFDQPQHF
>TRBD2|-|TRBV7-6|TRBJ2-5
TGTGCCAGCAACGCCCAAAGCGGGAGGGTGGAAGAGACCCAGTACTTC
CASNAQSGRVEETQYF
>-|-|TRBV29-1|TRBJ1-3
TGCAGCGTTGTAGGGCGGTTAAGCTCTGGAAACACCATATATTTT
CSVVGRLSSGNTIYF
>-|few|TRBV4-3|TRBJ2-2
TGCGCCAGCAGCCCACGGGGGACCGGGGAGCTGTTTTTT
CASSPRGTGELFF
>-|few|TRBV18|TRBJ2-1
TGTGCCAGCTCACTAACCCTGGGCAACAATGAGCAGTTCTTC
CASSLTLGNNEQFF
>-|few|TRBV7-9|TRBJ1-4
TGTGCCAGCAGACGCAGGGAGCAGGAGGGTCCTAATGAAAAACTGTTTTTT
CASRRREQEGPNEKLFF
>-|many|TRBV28|TRBJ2-5
TGTGCCAGCAGTCTCCCCTTCCAGGATGCTTCCAAGCAGTACTTC
CASSLPFQDASKQYF